These T cell receptor beta chains were read from a single sample in a study of cytomegalovirus exposure and HLA in healthy donors. Measured with immunoSEQ multiplex PCR; TCRdb has only the in-frame clones, and not every one. The sample lists 73,000 or so clones; roughly 73% were seen once. The sequencing sample was made of PBMCs. The source is a woman aged 40 to 55 in good health and CMV-seropositive. Each CDR3 is given with its conserved first and last residue. A D gene is named only where the DNA matches it firmly. The size entry is marked missing in some rows and otherwise reads once, few, many or a size class.

j_call | clone_size | d_call | v_call | cdr3_aa | cdr3_nt
TRBJ1-5 | . | . | TRBV10-3 | CAIRGHLSNQPQHF | TGTGCCATCCGGGGACACCTCAGCAATCAGCCCCAGCATTTT
TRBJ2-7 | . | TRBD2 | TRBV11-2 | CASSVPGLAGVYEQYF | TGTGCCAGCAGCGTACCGGGACTAGCGGGAGTGTACGAGCAGTACTTC
TRBJ2-3 | . | . | TRBV6-5 | CASSPPGADTQYF | TGTGCCAGCAGTCCACCAGGGGCAGATACGCAGTATTTT
TRBJ1-1 | few | . | TRBV10-3 | CAIRVQGNTEAFF | TGTGCCATCAGAGTACAGGGGAACACTGAAGCTTTCTTT
TRBJ1-2 | . | TRBD1 | TRBV28 | CASSPPAGTGVYGYTF | TGTGCCAGCAGTCCTCCCGCCGGGACAGGGGTCTATGGCTACACCTTC
TRBJ1-4 | few | TRBD1 | TRBV5-4 | CASSSTGMGEKLFF | TGTGCCAGCAGCTCGACAGGGATGGGAGAAAAACTGTTTTTT
TRBJ2-1 | . | . | TRBV19 | CASSSTRGNEQFF | TGTGCCAGTAGTAGTACTAGAGGCAATGAGCAGTTCTTC
TRBJ1-2 | . | . | TRBV25-1 | CASSEGEGRSYTF | TGTGCCAGCAGTGAAGGAGAGGGTAGGAGCTACACCTTC
TRBJ2-1 | few | . | TRBV6-5 | CASSSKTEMEQFF | TGTGCCAGCAGTTCCAAGACTGAAATGGAGCAGTTCTTC
TRBJ2-7 | . | . | TRBV7-2 | CASSPSGTQFYEQYF | TGTGCCAGCAGCCCCTCCGGGACACAGTTCTACGAGCAGTACTTC
TRBJ2-7 | few | . | TRBV2 | CASSEPYEQYF | TGTGCCAGCAGTGAACCTTACGAGCAGTACTTC
TRBJ1-5 | . | TRBD1 | TRBV9 | CASSVGQGGGQPQHF | TGTGCCAGCAGCGTAGGACAGGGAGGCGGTCAGCCCCAGCATTTT
TRBJ2-7 | . | TRBD2 | TRBV30 | CAWIKLTPGGPTIVYEQYF | TGTGCCTGGATCAAACTCACTCCGGGGGGGCCAACAATTGTCTACGAGCAGTACTTC
TRBJ2-7 | . | TRBD1 | TRBV14 | CASSHGQGSYEQYF | TGTGCCAGCAGCCATGGACAGGGCTCCTACGAGCAGTACTTC
TRBJ1-1 | . | . | TRBV7-2 | CASSPNSLPGVIQITEAFF | TGTGCCAGCAGCCCAAACTCCTTGCCAGGGGTAATCCAAATCACTGAAGCTTTCTTT
TRBJ2-5 | . | . | TRBV5-1 | CASSSKETQYF | TGCGCCAGCAGCTCCAAAGAGACCCAGTACTTC
TRBJ1-3 | . | . | TRBV7-6 | CASSPRGHTSGNTIYF | TGTGCCAGCAGCCCCCGCGGACACACCTCTGGAAACACCATATATTTT
TRBJ2-7 | . | . | TRBV23-1 | CASSQSDPRTVYSYEQYF | TGCGCCAGCAGTCAATCAGACCCGAGGACAGTTTACTCCTACGAGCAGTACTTC
TRBJ1-1 | . | TRBD1 | TRBV5-1 | CASLDRDSMNTEAFF | TGCGCCAGCCTGGACCGGGACAGCATGAACACTGAAGCTTTCTTT
TRBJ1-2 | . | . | TRBV10-1 | CASSGGGPKGYGYTF | TGCGCCAGCAGTGGGGGGGGCCCCAAGGGCTATGGCTACACCTTC
TRBJ2-2 | . | . | TRBV2 | CASSRQNTGELFF | TGTGCCAGCAGCCGACAGAACACCGGGGAGCTGTTTTTT
TRBJ1-5 | . | . | TRBV5-4 | CASSYPGQPQHF | TGTGCCAGCAGCTACCCCGGGCAGCCCCAGCATTTT
TRBJ2-5 | . | . | TRBV19 | CASSNPGRQETQYF | TGTGCCAGTAGTAATCCAGGGCGGCAAGAGACCCAGTACTTC
TRBJ2-7 | . | TRBD2 | TRBV13 | CASSLGGISYEQYF | TGTGCCAGCAGCTTGGGGGGGATCTCCTACGAGCAGTACTTC
TRBJ2-3 | few | . | TRBV5-1 | CASSLGSTTSTDTQYF | TGCGCCAGCAGCTTGGGGAGCACAACTAGCACAGATACGCAGTATTTT
TRBJ2-5 | . | . | TRBV7-8 | CASGRSGETQYF | TGTGCCAGCGGGAGGTCGGGGGAGACCCAGTACTTC
TRBJ2-1 | . | TRBD1 | TRBV6-5 | CASSWDRGGNNEQFF | TGTGCCAGCAGCTGGGACAGGGGTGGGAACAATGAGCAGTTCTTC
TRBJ2-3 | . | TRBD2 | TRBV5-6 | CASSVAGAGTDTQYF | TGTGCCAGCAGCGTAGCGGGGGCGGGCACAGATACGCAGTATTTT
TRBJ1-1 | . | . | TRBV5-6 | CASNLIRDMTEAFF | TGTGCCAGCAACTTGATTCGGGATATGACTGAAGCTTTCTTT
TRBJ1-2 | . | . | TRBV2 | CASPTGTSPNYGYTF | TGTGCCAGTCCCACCGGGACTTCTCCTAACTATGGCTACACCTTC
TRBJ2-7 | . | . | TRBV4-1 | CASSQDRSAYEQYF | TGCGCCAGCAGCCAAGATCGGAGTGCCTACGAGCAGTACTTC
TRBJ2-2 | few | TRBD1 | TRBV5-6 | CASSLPWDRPGELFF | TGTGCCAGCAGCTTGCCCTGGGACAGGCCCGGGGAGCTGTTTTTT
TRBJ1-1 | few | . | TRBV15 | CATSRDLGKEAFF | TGTGCCACCAGCAGAGATCTGGGCAAAGAAGCTTTCTTT
TRBJ1-1 | . | . | TRBV6-1 | CASSEPRVNTEAFF | TGTGCCAGCAGTGAACCCAGGGTGAACACTGAAGCTTTCTTT
TRBJ1-6 | . | . | TRBV2 | CASSDVQGSPLHF | TGTGCCAGCAGTGACGTTCAGGGTTCACCCCTCCACTTT
TRBJ1-3 | . | TRBD1 | TRBV6-6 | CASKTGISEEGNTIYF | TGTGCCAGCAAGACAGGGATCTCCGAGGAGGGAAACACCATATATTTT
TRBJ1-1 | . | TRBD1 | TRBV6-1 | CASSEWEGQAGTEAFF | TGTGCCAGCAGTGAGTGGGAGGGACAGGCCGGGACTGAAGCTTTCTTT
TRBJ1-2 | . | . | TRBV27 | CASSAGRGSYGYTF | TGTGCCAGCAGCGCAGGGAGGGGCAGCTATGGCTACACCTTC
TRBJ1-3 | . | TRBD1 | TRBV28 | CASSARGTVQNTIYF | TGTGCCAGCAGTGCGCGCGGGACAGTGCAGAACACCATATATTTT
TRBJ1-1 | . | TRBD1 | TRBV6-6 | CATREGAAFF | TGTGCCACGCGAGAGGGGGCGGCTTTCTTT
TRBJ2-2 | . | . | TRBV19 | CASSIDWSAASRSGELFF | TGTGCCAGTAGTATAGATTGGTCAGCGGCGAGTAGATCAGGGGAGCTGTTTTTT
TRBJ2-1 | . | . | TRBV27 | CASRIALGASSYNEQFF | TGTGCCAGCAGGATCGCCTTGGGGGCCAGCTCCTACAATGAGCAGTTCTTC
TRBJ1-5 | . | TRBD1 | TRBV6-5 | CASRSRTGFNQPQHF | TGTGCCAGCAGGAGTAGGACAGGCTTCAATCAGCCCCAGCATTTT